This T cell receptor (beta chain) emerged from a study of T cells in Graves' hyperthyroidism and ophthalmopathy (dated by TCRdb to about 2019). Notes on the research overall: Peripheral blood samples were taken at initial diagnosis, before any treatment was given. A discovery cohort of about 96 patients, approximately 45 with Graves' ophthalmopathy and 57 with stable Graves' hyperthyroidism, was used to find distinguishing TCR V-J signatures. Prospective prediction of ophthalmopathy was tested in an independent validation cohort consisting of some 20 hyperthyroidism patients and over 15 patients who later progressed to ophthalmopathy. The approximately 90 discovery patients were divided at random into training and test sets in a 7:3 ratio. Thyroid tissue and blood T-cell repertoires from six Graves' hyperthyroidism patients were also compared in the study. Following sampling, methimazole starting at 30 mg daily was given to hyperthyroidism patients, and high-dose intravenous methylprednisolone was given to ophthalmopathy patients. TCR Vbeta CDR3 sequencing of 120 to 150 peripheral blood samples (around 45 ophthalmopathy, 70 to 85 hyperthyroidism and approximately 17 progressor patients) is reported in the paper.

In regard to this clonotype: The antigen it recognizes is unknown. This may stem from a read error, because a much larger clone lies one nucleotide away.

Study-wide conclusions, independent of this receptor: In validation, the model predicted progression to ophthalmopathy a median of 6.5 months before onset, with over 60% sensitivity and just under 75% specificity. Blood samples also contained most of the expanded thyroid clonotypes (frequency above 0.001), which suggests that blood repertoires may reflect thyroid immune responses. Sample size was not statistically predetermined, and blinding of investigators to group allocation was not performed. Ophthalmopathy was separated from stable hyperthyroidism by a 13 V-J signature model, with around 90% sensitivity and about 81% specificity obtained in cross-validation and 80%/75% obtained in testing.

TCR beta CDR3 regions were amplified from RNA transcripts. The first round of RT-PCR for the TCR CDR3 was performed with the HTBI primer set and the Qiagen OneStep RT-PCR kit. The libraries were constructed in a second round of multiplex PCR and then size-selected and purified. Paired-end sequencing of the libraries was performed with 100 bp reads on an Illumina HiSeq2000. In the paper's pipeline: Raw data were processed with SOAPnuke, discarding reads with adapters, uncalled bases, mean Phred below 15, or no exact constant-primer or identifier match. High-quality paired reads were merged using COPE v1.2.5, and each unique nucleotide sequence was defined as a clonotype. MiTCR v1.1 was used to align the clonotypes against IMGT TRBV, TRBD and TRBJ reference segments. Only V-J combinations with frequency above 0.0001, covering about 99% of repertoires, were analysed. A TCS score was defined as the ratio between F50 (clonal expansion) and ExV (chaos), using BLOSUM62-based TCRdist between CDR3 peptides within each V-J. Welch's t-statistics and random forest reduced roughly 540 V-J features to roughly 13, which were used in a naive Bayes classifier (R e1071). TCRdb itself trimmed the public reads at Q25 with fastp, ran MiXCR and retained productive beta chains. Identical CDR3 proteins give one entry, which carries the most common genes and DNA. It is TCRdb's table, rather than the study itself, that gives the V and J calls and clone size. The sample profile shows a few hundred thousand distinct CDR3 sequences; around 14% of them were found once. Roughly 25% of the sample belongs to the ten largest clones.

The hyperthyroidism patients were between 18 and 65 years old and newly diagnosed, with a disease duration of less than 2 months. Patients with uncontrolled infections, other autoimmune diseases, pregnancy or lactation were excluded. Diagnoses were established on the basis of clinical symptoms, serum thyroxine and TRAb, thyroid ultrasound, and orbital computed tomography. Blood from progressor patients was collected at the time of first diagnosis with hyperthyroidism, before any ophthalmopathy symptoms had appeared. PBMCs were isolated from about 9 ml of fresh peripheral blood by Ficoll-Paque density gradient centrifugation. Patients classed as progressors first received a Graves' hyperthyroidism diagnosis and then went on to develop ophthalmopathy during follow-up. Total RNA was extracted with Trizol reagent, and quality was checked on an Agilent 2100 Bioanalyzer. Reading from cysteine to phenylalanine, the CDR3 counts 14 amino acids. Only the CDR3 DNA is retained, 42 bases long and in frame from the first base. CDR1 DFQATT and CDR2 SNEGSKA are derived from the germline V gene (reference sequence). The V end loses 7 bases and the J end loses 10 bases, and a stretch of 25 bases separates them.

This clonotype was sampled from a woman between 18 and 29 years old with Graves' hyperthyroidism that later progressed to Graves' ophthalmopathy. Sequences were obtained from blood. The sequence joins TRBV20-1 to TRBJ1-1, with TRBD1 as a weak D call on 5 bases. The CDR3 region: CSVSPDRRGQLAFF. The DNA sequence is TGCAGTGTGAGCCCAGACCGCCGGGGCCAGTTAGCTTTCTTT.